The rows below give T cell receptor beta chains drawn from one sample of a study of cytotoxic CD8 clonotypes in ibrutinib-treated CLL. Only in-frame clones appear in the TCRdb table, and some are missing; sequencing was by immunoSEQ multiplex PCR. The data contain 60,000 to 70,000 clones, less than 60% of them singletons. The specimen was PBMCs, collected after 12 months of ibrutinib treatment. All receptors come from a human donor with chronic lymphocytic leukemia. The CDR3 runs from the conserved cysteine through the conserved F or W. Each record gives: V gene, D gene, J gene, clone size, CDR3 protein, CDR3 DNA. The D gene is left open where the match is weak. Clone size, where shown, is once, few, many, or a class for clones that have expanded.

TRBV29-1	.	TRBJ2-7	once	CSVEGTSYEQYF	TGCAGCGTTGAAGGCACCTCCTACGAGCAGTACTTC
TRBV28	.	TRBJ2-5	.	CASSILRQETQYF	TGTGCCAGCAGCATACTAAGGCAAGAGACCCAGTACTTC
TRBV5-1	TRBD1	TRBJ1-3	.	CASSLGAGTAGNTIYF	TGCGCCAGCAGCTTGGGTGCCGGGACAGCCGGAAACACCATATATTTT
TRBV6-5	TRBD1	TRBJ1-2	.	CASSYSRDRSYTF	TGTGCCAGCAGTTACTCCCGGGACAGAAGCTACACCTTC
TRBV2	.	TRBJ2-1	few	CASSPNQPGNEQFF	TGTGCCAGCAGTCCTAACCAACCCGGTAATGAGCAGTTCTTC
TRBV18	TRBD1	TRBJ1-2	.	CASSPLGQGDYGYTF	TGTGCCAGCTCACCACTCGGACAGGGAGACTATGGCTACACCTTC
TRBV11-3	.	TRBJ2-1	.	CASSPEGRGEQFF	TGTGCCAGCAGCCCAGAGGGCCGGGGTGAGCAGTTCTTC
TRBV30	.	TRBJ2-1	.	CAWSAGAREQFF	TGTGCCTGGAGTGCGGGGGCGCGTGAGCAGTTCTTC
TRBV29-1	.	TRBJ2-5	.	CSVLYQETQYF	TGCAGCGTTTTGTACCAAGAGACCCAGTACTTC
TRBV2	TRBD1	TRBJ1-2	many	CASSQTGLYGYTF	TGTGCCAGCAGTCAGACAGGGCTCTATGGCTACACCTTC
TRBV19	TRBD2	TRBJ2-3	.	CASSEVAGLTDTQYF	TGTGCCAGTAGTGAGGTAGCGGGGCTCACAGATACGCAGTATTTT
TRBV5-1	TRBD1	TRBJ1-2	.	CASSLGQGGGYTF	TGCGCCAGCAGCTTGGGACAGGGAGGTGGCTACACCTTC
TRBV5-1	.	TRBJ2-7	.	CASSLGYTGGDEQYF	TGCGCCAGCAGCTTGGGGTACACAGGAGGGGACGAGCAGTACTTC
TRBV7-6	.	TRBJ2-2	few	CASSFTIGTGELFF	TGTGCCAGCAGCTTTACTATTGGCACCGGGGAGCTGTTTTTT